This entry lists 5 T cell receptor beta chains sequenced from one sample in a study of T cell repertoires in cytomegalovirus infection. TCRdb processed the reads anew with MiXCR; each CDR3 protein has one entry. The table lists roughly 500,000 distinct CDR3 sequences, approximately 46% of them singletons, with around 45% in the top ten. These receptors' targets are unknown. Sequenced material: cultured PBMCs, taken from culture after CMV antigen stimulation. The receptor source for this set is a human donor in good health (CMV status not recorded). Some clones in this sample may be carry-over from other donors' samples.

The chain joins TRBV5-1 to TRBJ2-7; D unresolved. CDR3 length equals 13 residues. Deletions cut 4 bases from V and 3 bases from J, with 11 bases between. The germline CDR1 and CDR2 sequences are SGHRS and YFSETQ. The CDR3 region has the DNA TGCGCCAGCAGCCCGCAAGGCTTCTACGAGCAGTACTTC. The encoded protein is CASSPQGFYEQYF.

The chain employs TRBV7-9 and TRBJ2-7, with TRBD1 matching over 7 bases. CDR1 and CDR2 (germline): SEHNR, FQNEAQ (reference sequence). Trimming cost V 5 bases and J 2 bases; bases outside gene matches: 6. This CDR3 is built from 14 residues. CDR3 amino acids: CASSQGTDPYEQYF. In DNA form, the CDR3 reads TGTGCCAGCAGCCAAGGGACAGACCCCTACGAGCAGTACTTC.

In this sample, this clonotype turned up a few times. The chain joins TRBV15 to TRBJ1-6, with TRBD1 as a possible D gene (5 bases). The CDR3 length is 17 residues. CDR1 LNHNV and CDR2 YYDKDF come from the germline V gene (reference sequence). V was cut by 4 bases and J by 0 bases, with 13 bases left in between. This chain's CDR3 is CATSIDGGISYNSPLHF. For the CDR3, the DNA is TGTGCCACCAGCATTGACGGGGGGATCTCCTATAATTCACCCCTCCACTTT.

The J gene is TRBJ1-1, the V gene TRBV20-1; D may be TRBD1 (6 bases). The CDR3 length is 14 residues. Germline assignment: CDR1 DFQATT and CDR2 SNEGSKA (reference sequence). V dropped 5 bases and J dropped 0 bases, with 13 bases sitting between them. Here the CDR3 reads CSALKGGMNTEAFF. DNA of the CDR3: TGCAGTGCTCTTAAGGGGGGCATGAACACTGAAGCTTTCTTT.

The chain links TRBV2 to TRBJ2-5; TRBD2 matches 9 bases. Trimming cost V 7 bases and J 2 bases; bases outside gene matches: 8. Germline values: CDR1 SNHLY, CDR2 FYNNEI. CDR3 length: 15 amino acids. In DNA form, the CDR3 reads TGTGCCAGCACTCCGGGACTAGCACAACAAGAGACCCAGTACTTC. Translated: CASTPGLAQQETQYF.